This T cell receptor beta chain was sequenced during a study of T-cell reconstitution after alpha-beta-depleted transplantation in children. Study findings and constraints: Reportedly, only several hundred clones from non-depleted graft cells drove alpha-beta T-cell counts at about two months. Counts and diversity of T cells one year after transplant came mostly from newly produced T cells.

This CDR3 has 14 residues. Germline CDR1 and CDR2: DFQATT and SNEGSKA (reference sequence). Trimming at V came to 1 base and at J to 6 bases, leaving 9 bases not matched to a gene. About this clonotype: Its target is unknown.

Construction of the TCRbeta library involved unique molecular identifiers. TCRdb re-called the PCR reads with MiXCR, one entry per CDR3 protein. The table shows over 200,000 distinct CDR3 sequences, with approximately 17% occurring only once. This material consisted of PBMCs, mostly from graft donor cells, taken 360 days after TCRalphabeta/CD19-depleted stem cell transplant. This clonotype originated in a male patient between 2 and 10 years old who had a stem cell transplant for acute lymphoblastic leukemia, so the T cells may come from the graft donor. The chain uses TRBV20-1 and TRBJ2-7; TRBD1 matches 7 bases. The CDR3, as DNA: TGCAGTGCTAGAGTTCCAGGGGGTGCGAGCGAGCAGTACTTC. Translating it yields CSARVPGGASEQYF.